This T cell receptor beta chain comes out of a study of T cells expressing NK-cell markers. About the study: Repertoire data for TCR beta were derived from sorted T cells (CD3+CD56+NKG2C+, CD3+CD56+NKG2C- and CD3+CD56-NKG2C+). With respect to HCMV, most of the eight sequenced donors were seropositive, and one was seronegative.

As for this clonotype: Antigen specificity is unknown.

What made the TCR beta cDNA was 5'RACE template switching with UMIs. TCRdb re-analyzed the 5' RACE reads; it lists each CDR3 protein once, without DNA. The table lists some 150,000 distinct CDR3 sequences, with about 12% in the top ten. Germline loops: CDR1 SQVTM, CDR2 ANQGSEA. The CDR3 runs to 16 residues. General observations from the study: A range of about 1.0-7.0% of CD8+ T cells consisted of dominant NKG2C+ clonotypes in several donors.

This clonotype originated in a man younger than 30 in good health. The chain uses TRBV29-1 and TRBJ2-1; the TRBD2 assignment by TCRdb is unverifiable without DNA. The sample taken for sequencing was blood T cells: a sorted CD56 or NKG2C T cell subset, CD4+ or CD8+ T cells, or bulk PBMC T cells (not recorded which). The CDR3: CSVEEPASGRRNEQFF.